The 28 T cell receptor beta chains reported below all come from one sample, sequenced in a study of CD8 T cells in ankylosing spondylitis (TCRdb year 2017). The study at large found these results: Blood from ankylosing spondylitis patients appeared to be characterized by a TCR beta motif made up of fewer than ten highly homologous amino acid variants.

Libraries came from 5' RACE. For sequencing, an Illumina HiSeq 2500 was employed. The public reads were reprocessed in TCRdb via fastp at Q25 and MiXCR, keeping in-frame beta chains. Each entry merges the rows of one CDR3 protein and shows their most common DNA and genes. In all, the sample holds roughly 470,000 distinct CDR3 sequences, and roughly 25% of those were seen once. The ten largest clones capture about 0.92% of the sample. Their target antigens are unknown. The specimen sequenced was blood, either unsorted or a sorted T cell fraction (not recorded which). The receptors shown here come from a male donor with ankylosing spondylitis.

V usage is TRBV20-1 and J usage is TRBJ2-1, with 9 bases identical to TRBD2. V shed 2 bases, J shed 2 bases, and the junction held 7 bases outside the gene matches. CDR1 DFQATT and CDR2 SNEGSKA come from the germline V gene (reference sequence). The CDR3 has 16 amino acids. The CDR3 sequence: CSARSSSGGTYNEQFF. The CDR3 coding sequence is TGCAGTGCTAGAAGTAGTAGCGGGGGTACCTACAATGAGCAGTTCTTC.

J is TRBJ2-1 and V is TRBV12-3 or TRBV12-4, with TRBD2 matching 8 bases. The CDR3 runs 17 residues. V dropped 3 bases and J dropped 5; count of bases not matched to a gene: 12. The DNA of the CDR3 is TGTGCCAGCAGTTTTCCCTCGGGGGGGAGGGCCCACAATGAGCAGTTCTTC. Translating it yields CASSFPSGGRAHNEQFF.

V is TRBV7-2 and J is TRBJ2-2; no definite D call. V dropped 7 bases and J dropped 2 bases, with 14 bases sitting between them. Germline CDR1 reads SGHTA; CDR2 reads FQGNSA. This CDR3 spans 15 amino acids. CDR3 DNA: TGTGCCAGCACCCGAGGCGACGGTAACACCGGGGAGCTGTTTTTT. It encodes CASTRGDGNTGELFF.

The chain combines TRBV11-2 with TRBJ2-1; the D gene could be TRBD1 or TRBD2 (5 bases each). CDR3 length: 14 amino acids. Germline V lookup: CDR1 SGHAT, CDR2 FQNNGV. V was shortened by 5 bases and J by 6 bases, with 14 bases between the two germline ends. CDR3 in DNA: TGTGCCAGCAGCCCGGGACCTTTTCCCAATGAGCAGTTCTTC. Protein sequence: CASSPGPFPNEQFF.

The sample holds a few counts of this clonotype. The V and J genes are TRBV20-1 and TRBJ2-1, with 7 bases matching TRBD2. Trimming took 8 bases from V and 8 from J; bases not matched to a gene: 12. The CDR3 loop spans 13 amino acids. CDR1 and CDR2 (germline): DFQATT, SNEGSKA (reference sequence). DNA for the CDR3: TGCAGTCCTCAAGGACTAGGTCTCTATGAGCAGTTCTTC. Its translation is CSPQGLGLYEQFF.

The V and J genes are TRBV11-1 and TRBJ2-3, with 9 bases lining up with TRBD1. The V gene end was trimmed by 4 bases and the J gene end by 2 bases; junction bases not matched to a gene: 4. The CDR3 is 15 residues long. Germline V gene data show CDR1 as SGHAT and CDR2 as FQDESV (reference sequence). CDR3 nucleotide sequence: TGTGCCAGCAGCTCGACAGGGGGAAACACAGATACGCAGTATTTT. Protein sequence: CASSSTGGNTDTQYF. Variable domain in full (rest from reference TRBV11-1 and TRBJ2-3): EAEVAQSPRYKITEKSQAVAFWCDPISGHATLYWYRQILGQGPELLVQFQDESVVDDSQLPKDRFSAERLKGVDSTLKIQPAELGDSAMYLCASSSTGGNTDTQYFGPGTRLTVL.

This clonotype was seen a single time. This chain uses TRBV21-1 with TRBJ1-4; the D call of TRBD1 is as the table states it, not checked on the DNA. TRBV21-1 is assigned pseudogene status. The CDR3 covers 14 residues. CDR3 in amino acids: CASSKGQGDEKLFF. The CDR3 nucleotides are TGTGCCAGCAGCAAGGGACAGGGGGATGAAAAACTGTTTTTT.

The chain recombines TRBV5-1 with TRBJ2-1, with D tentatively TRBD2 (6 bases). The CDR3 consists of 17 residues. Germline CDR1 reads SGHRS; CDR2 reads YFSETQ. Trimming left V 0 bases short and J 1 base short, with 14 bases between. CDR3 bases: TGCGCCAGCAGCTTGGTACGCGGGGAAGGGTCCTACAATGAGCAGTTCTTC. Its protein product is CASSLVRGEGSYNEQFF.

In nucleotides, the CDR3 is TGTGCCAGCAGCAGGGAGAATGCGAATGAGCAGTTCTTC. Residues: CASSRENANEQFF. This chain joins TRBV3-1 and TRBJ2-1, with D possibly being TRBD2 (5 bases). V lost 5 bases to trimming and J lost 7 bases, with 12 bases between them. The CDR3 runs to 13 residues. Germline lookup yields CDR1 LGHDT and CDR2 YNNKEL (reference sequence).

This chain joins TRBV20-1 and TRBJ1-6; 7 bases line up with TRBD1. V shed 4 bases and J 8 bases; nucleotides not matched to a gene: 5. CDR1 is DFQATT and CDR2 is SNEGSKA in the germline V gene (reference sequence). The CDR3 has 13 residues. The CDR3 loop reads CSAKYRGDSPLHF. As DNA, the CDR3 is TGCAGTGCTAAGTACAGGGGTGATTCACCCCTCCACTTT.

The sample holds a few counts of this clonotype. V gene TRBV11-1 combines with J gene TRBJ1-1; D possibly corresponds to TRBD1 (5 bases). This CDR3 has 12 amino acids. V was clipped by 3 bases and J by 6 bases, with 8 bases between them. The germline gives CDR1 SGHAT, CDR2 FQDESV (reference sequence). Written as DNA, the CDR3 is TGTGCCAGCAGCTTCGGGGGGGCTGAAGCTTTCTTT. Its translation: CASSFGGAEAFF.

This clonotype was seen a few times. The CDR3 here is CASSLPGGSYEQYF. In nucleotides, the CDR3 is TGCGCCAGCAGCTTGCCGGGGGGTTCCTACGAGCAGTACTTC. J is TRBJ2-7 and V is TRBV5-1; 7 bases map to TRBD2. V lost 1 base, J lost 1 base, and 2 bases stayed unmatched. This CDR3 is 14 amino acids long. Germline CDR1 SGHRS, CDR2 YFSETQ.

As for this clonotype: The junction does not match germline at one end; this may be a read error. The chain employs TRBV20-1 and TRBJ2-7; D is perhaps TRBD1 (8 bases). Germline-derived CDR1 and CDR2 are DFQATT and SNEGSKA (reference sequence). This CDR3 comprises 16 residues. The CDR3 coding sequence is TGCTGTGCTAGAGAAGCTAACAGGGGGGGATCCTACGAGCAGTACTTC. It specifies CCAREANRGGSYEQYF.

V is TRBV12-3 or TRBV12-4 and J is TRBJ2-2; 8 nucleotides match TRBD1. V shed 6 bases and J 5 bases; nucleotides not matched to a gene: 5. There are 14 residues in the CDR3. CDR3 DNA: TGTGCCAGCAGCTGGCAGGGGGCGACCGGGGAGCTGTTTTTT. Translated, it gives CASSWQGATGELFF.

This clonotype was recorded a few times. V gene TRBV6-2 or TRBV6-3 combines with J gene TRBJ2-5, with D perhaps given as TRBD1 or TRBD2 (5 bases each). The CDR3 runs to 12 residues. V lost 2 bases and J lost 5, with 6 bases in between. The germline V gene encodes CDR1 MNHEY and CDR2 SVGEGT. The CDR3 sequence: CASSYRDETQYF. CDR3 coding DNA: TGTGCCAGCAGTTACAGGGACGAGACCCAGTACTTC.

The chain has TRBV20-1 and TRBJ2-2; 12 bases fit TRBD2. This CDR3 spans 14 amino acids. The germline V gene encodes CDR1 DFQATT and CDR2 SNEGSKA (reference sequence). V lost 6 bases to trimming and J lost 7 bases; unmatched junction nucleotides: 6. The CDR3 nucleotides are TGCAGTGCCCTCGGACTAGCGGGACGCGGGGAGCTGTTTTTT. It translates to CSALGLAGRGELFF.

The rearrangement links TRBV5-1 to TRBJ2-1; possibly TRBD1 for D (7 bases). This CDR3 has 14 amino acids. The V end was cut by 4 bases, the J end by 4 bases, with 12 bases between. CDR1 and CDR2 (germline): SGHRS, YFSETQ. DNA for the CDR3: TGCGCCAGCAGCGGAGGGACAGAGTACAATGAGCAGTTCTTC. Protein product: CASSGGTEYNEQFF.

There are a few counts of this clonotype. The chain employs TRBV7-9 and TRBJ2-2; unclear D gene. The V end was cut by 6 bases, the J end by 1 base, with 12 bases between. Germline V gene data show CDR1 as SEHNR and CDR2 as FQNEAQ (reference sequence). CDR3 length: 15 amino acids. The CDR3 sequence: CASRAVGGNTGELFF. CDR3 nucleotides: TGTGCCAGCAGGGCCGTTGGCGGGAACACCGGGGAGCTGTTTTTT.

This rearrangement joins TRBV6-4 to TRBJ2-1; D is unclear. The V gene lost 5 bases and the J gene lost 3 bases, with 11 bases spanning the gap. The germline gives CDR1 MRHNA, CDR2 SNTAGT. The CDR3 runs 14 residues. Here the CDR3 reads CASSQWLNYNEQFF. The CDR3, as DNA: TGTGCCAGCAGTCAGTGGTTGAACTACAATGAGCAGTTCTTC.

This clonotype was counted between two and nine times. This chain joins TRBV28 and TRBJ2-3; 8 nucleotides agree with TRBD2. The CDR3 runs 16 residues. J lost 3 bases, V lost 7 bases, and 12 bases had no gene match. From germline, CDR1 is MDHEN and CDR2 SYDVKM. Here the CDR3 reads CASTPGGGTRTDTQYF. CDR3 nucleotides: TGTGCCAGCACCCCCGGGGGGGGGACTAGGACAGATACGCAGTATTTT.

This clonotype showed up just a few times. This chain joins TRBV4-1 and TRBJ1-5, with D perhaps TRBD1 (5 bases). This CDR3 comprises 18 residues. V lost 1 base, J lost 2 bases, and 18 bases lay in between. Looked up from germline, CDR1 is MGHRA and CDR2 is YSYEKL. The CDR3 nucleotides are TGCGCCAGCAGCCAAGTGGTGGGTCCGGGACTTCGCAATCAGCCCCAGCATTTT. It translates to CASSQVVGPGLRNQPQHF.

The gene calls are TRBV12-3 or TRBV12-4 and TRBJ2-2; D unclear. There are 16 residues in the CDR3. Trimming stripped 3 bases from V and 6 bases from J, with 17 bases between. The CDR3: CASSLSTLGLSGELFF. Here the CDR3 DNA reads TGTGCCAGCAGTTTGTCGACTCTAGGGTTGTCCGGGGAGCTGTTTTTT.

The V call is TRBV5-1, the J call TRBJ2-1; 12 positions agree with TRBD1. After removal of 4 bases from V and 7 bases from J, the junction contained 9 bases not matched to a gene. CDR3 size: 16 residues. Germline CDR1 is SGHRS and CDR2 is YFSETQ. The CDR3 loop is CASSPMGQGAGNEQFF. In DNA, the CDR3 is TGCGCCAGCAGCCCAATGGGACAGGGGGCTGGAAATGAGCAGTTCTTC.

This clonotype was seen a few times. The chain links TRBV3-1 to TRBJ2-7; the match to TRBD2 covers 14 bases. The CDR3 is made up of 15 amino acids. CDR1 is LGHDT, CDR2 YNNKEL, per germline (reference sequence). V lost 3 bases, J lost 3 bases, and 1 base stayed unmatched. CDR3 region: CASSQGLAGVYEQYF. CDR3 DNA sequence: TGTGCCAGCAGCCAGGGACTAGCGGGAGTCTACGAGCAGTACTTC.

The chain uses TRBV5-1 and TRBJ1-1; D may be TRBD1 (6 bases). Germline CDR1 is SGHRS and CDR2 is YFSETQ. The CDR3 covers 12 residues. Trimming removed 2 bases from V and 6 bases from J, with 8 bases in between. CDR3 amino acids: CASSFGTSEAFF. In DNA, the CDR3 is TGCGCCAGCAGCTTCGGGACATCTGAAGCTTTCTTT.

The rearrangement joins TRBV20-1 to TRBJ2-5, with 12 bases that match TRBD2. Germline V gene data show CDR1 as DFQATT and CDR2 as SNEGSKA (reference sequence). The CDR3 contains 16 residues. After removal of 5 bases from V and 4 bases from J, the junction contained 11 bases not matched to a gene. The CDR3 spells CSAPETSGSGRETQYF. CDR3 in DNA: TGCAGTGCTCCTGAGACTAGCGGGAGTGGAAGAGAGACCCAGTACTTC.

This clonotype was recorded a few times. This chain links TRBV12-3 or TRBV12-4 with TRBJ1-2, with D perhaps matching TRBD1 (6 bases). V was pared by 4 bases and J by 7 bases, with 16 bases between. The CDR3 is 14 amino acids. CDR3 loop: CASSSTGYSAGYTF. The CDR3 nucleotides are TGTGCCAGCAGTTCTACAGGGTACTCGGCTGGCTACACCTTC.

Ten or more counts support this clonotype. CDR3 DNA: TGTGCCAGCAGTTACGGACAGGGATACTATGGCTACACCTTC. Translating it yields CASSYGQGYYGYTF. The V call is TRBV7-9, the J call TRBJ1-2; 8 positions match TRBD1. The CDR3 has 14 residues. The germline CDR1 and CDR2 sequences are SEHNR and FQNEAQ (reference sequence). The V and J ends lost 6 bases and 3 bases, in that order; junction bases with no gene match: 6.